This TCR beta chain came from a study of radiotherapy plus CTLA-4 blockade in lung cancer. The CDR3 extends over 14 amino acids. After removal of 8 bases from V and 0 bases from J, the junction contained 5 bases not matched to a gene. Germline V gives CDR1 MNHNS, CDR2 SASEGT. Only in-frame clones appear in the TCRdb table, and some are missing; sequencing was by immunoSEQ multiplex PCR. The repertoire holds approximately 80,000 clones, 84% seen once, with 0.65% to 0.85% in the top ten. The input for sequencing was peripheral blood, taken from a patient treated with radiotherapy plus ipilimumab. The clonotype originates from a human donor with non-small cell lung cancer who had stable disease on radiotherapy plus ipilimumab. This chain joins TRBV6-1 and TRBJ2-7; 9 positions agree with TRBD1. The CDR3 sequence is CASVRDRASYEQYF. In nucleotides, the CDR3 is TGTGCCAGCGTACGGGACAGGGCCTCCTACGAGCAGTACTTC.